These 30 T cell receptor beta chains were all obtained from the same sample, sequenced in a study of CD8+ T cells in alopecia areata listed by TCRdb under 2018. Pooled mouse cutaneous lymph node cells were stained for CD4, CD8alpha, NKG2D, NKG2ACE and other markers, then sorted on a BD Influx. Receptors were amplified or captured by the immunoSEQ multiplex PCR assay. RNA was extracted from all samples and reverse transcribed into cDNA, which served as template for TCR sequencing. TCRdb provides this immuneACCESS table in a form limited to in-frame rearrangements. Some clones are lacking; in checked studies, under half of them reflect an unresolved V gene, and why the rest are absent is not known. The table records roughly 5,800 clones for this sample, and not one of them appears only once. About 33% of the sample is taken by the ten largest. Sequencing was done on a sample of CD8+ T cells sorted from a lymph node. These receptors all come from a C3H/HeJ mouse with alopecia areata. This strain is of MHC haplotype H2-k.

This clone appeared many times. Any gene name here is a mouse gene name. The read gets to within 4 residues of the CDR3 end, and the germline J gene fills in the rest. The chain recombines TRBV14 with TRBJ2-4; 12 nucleotides align to TRBD2. Germline CDR1 is SGHDT and CDR2 is FRDEAV. The CDR3 is 15 residues long. The CDR3: CASSLDWGGGNTLYF. The CDR3 bases that were read are TGTGCCAGCAGTTTAGACTGGGGGGGCGGTAAC.

Many counts were recorded for this clone. Gene names follow the mouse nomenclature. The read ends 4 residues shy of where the CDR3 ends; the end is completed using the germline J gene. The chain links TRBV1 to TRBJ1-1; the match to TRBD1 covers 9 bases. CDR3 size: 15 residues. Germline loops: CDR1 NSQYPW, CDR2 LRSPGD (reference sequence). The CDR3 DNA, read in part, is TGCACCTGCAGTGCAGTCCCGGACAGGGGTCCA. This codes for CTCSAVPDRGP. The full CDR3 protein reads CTCSAVPDRGPEVFF.

This clone is medium-sized in the sample. Here the gene names and germline are mouse. CDR3 DNA (partial): TGTGCCTGGAGTCTAGGGACTGGTGCAGAA. Amino acid sequence: CAWSLGTGAE. The entire CDR3 protein reads CAWSLGTGAETLYF. The rearrangement joins TRBV31 to TRBJ2-3; 7 nucleotides line up with TRBD2. The read terminates 4 residues before the CDR3 end, so the remaining end is supplied by the germline J gene. The trim removed 0 bases at V and 1 base at J, leaving 1 base unmatched. This CDR3 comprises 14 residues. The germline CDR1 and CDR2 sequences are GKSSPN and SITVG. Together with reference TRBV31 and TRBJ2-3, the CDR3 gives the full variable domain: AQTIHQWPVAEIKAVGSPLSLGCTIKGKSSPNLYWYWQATGGTLQQLFYSITVGQVESVVQLNLSASRPKDDQFILSTEKLLLSHSGFYLCAWSLGTGAETLYFGSGTRLTVL.

This clone is medium-sized within its sample. Gene names follow the mouse nomenclature. Read data end 4 residues before the CDR3 end; the end is taken from the germline J gene. The J gene is TRBJ2-3, the V gene TRBV17, with 8 nucleotides matching TRBD1. Per the germline V gene, CDR1 is MNHDT and CDR2 is YYDKIL. After removal of 2 bases from V and 0 bases from J, the junction contained 1 base not matched to a gene. The CDR3 length is 15 residues. CDR3 residues: CASSRQGASAETLYF. The CDR3 DNA, read in part, is TGTGCTAGCAGTAGACAGGGGGCTAGTGCAGAA.

By proportion, this clone is medium-sized. Mouse gene names apply. The read ends 4 residues early relative to the CDR3; the germline J gene fills the gap. The chain uses TRBV17 and TRBJ1-1, with D perhaps matching TRBD1 (6 bases). Germline CDR1 is MNHDT and CDR2 is YYDKIL. This CDR3 is built from 14 residues. V lost 5 bases and J lost 0, with 10 bases in between. The CDR3 spells CASSPGTTNTEVFF. The covered CDR3 bases are TGTGCTAGCAGTCCCGGGACAACAAACACA.

This clone was detected ten times or more. Mouse germline and gene names are used. The CDR3 extends 4 residues past the end of the read, so its final part is completed from the germline J gene. The gene calls are TRBV1 and TRBJ2-7; the match to TRBD2 covers 10 bases. Per the germline V gene, CDR1 is NSQYPW and CDR2 is LRSPGD (reference sequence). The ends lost 5 bases at V and 0 bases at J; junction bases unmatched: 4. The CDR3 consists of 15 residues. The CDR3 bases that were read are TGCACCTGCAGTCACTGGGGGGGGAGCTCCTAT. This gives the protein CTCSHWGGSSY. The whole CDR3 protein is CTCSHWGGSSYEQYF.

Ten or more counts support this clone. Each gene name is a mouse one. The sequenced fragment ends 4 residues before the CDR3 boundary, so the rest is inferred from the germline J gene. The gene calls are TRBV5 and TRBJ2-7; 8 bases map to TRBD2. The trim removed 4 bases at V and 0 bases at J, leaving 2 bases unmatched. The CDR3 has 14 residues. Germline values: CDR1 LGHNA, CDR2 YNLKQL (reference sequence). CDR3 region: CASSPWGDSYEQYF. The part of the CDR3 DNA that was read is TGTGCCAGCAGCCCCTGGGGGGACTCCTAT.

This clone was detected ten times or more. The genes and germline here are from mouse. The CDR3 end falls 4 residues outside the read, so it is completed with the germline J gene. This chain connects TRBV13-2 to TRBJ2-7; TRBD2 matches at 7 bases. The V segment lost 4 bases and the J segment 0 bases; nucleotides outside the gene matches: 4. This CDR3 spans 14 amino acids. Germline lookup yields CDR1 NNHNN and CDR2 SYGAGS (reference sequence). Partial CDR3 DNA: TGTGCCAGCGGTTGGGGGGATTTCTCCTAT. This sequence encodes CASGWGDFSY. The whole CDR3 is CASGWGDFSYEQYF.

This clone was seen repeatedly, ten times or more. Any gene name here is a mouse gene name. The read stops 4 residues short of the end of the CDR3; the missing end is completed from the germline J gene. V is TRBV1 and J is TRBJ2-7; 10 bases line up with TRBD2. V shed 4 bases, J shed 3 bases, and the junction held 0 bases outside the gene matches. Germline V gene lookup returns CDR1 NSQYPW and CDR2 LRSPGD (reference sequence). The CDR3 has 13 amino acids. CDR3 amino acids: CTCSGDWGYEQYF. The DNA read from the CDR3 is TGCACCTGCAGTGGGGACTGGGGCTAT.

This clone was found many times. Gene names and germline refer to mouse. The CDR3 end lies 4 residues beyond the end of the read and is filled in from the germline J gene. V is TRBV13-3 and J is TRBJ2-4; 11 bases fit TRBD2. With V trimmed by 3 bases and J by 3 bases, 3 bases remained unmatched. In germline, CDR1 is NNHDY, CDR2 SYVADS. This CDR3 has 15 amino acids. The CDR3 spells CASSVRLGGQNTLYF. CDR3 DNA (partial): TGTGCCAGCAGTGTACGACTGGGGGGGCAAAAC. The full variable domain, rest sourced from reference TRBV13-3 and TRBJ2-4, is EAAVTQSPRSKVAVTGGKVTLSCHQTNNHDYMYWYRQDTGHGLRLIHYSYVADSTEKGDIPDGYKASRPSQENFSLILELASLSQTAVYFCASSVRLGGQNTLYFGAGTRLSVL.

This clone was counted many times. Gene names refer to mouse genes. Read sequence stops 4 residues before the CDR3 end, and the germline J gene provides the missing end. This sequence joins TRBV1 and TRBJ2-4, with D unresolved. The CDR3 sequence is 15 residues long. With 0 bases removed from V and 1 base from J, the gap between germline ends came to 8 bases. The germline gives CDR1 NSQYPW, CDR2 LRSPGD (reference sequence). The CDR3 sequence: CTCSADPQGQNTLYF. CDR3 DNA, as far as it was read: TGCACCTGCAGTGCAGATCCCCAGGGTCAAAAC.

This clone turned up a few times. Gene names and germline match the mouse. The read gets to within 4 residues of the CDR3 end, and the germline J gene fills in the rest. The chain uses TRBV5 and TRBJ2-7; the D gene is possibly TRBD2 (7 bases). The CDR3 covers 15 residues. V lost 1 base and J 0 bases, leaving 10 bases between the germline ends. The germline gives CDR1 LGHNA, CDR2 YNLKQL (reference sequence). The part of the CDR3 DNA that was read is TGTGCCAGCAGCCAAGGGGGGGCGAGCTCCTAT. As protein: CASSQGGASSY. The full CDR3 sequence reads CASSQGGASSYEQYF.

This clone was counted ten times or more. Each gene name is a mouse one. The read ends 4 residues shy of where the CDR3 ends; the end is completed using the germline J gene. The chain uses TRBV13-1 and TRBJ2-5; a possible D gene is TRBD1 (6 bases). The germline gives CDR1 NSHNY, CDR2 SYGAGN. The CDR3 sequence is 12 residues long. Here the CDR3 reads CASTPGDDTQYF. CDR3 DNA (partial): TGTGCCAGCACCCCAGGGGATGAC.

This clone was counted at least ten times. Gene names and germline refer to mouse. The read finishes 4 residues shy of the CDR3 end, and the germline J gene is used to complete it. The genes are TRBV12-1 and TRBJ1-2, with TRBD1 as a possible D gene (6 bases). This CDR3 is built from 13 residues. Germline V gives CDR1 SGHSN, CDR2 HYEKVE. The V end lost 6 bases, the J end lost 1 base, and 11 bases lay between the germline ends. CDR3 bases read: TGTGCCAGCACACAGGGAAAAAACTCC. Amino acids: CASTQGKNS. The entire CDR3 is CASTQGKNSDYTF.

Comments on this clone: Each gene name is a mouse one. From the germline J gene comes the end of the CDR3, since the read stops 4 residues before it. The V gene is TRBV13-2, the J gene TRBJ2-5, with TRBD2 matching over 8 bases. The CDR3 is 14 residues long. Germline CDR1 reads NNHNN; CDR2 reads SYGAGS (reference sequence). The sequenced part of the CDR3 DNA is TGTGCCAGCGGTGATCTGACTGGGGAGGAC. As protein: CASGDLTGED. From start to end, the CDR3 is CASGDLTGEDTQYF.

This clone was observed many times. Here the gene names and germline are mouse. Coverage ceases 4 residues before the CDR3 finishes, and the germline J gene fills in the end. This sequence joins TRBV1 and TRBJ2-7; 7 positions agree with TRBD1. Germline CDR1 reads NSQYPW; CDR2 reads LRSPGD (reference sequence). The CDR3 is 14 amino acids. CDR3 DNA (partial): TGCACCTGCAGTGCCAGACAGGGAGTTTAT. Protein product: CTCSARQGVY. The full CDR3 is CTCSARQGVYEQYF.

At least ten counts were recorded for this clone. Germline and genes: mouse. The DNA ends 4 residues before the CDR3 does, and the rest of the CDR3 is filled in from the germline J gene. V usage is TRBV14 and J usage is TRBJ2-2; D possibly corresponds to TRBD1 (5 bases). V lost 7 bases to trimming and J lost 1 base, with 8 bases between them. Germline values: CDR1 SGHDT, CDR2 FRDEAV. The CDR3 has 13 amino acids. CDR3 amino acids: CASPRENTGQLYF. The CDR3 DNA, read in part, is TGTGCCAGCCCCAGGGAAAACACCGGG.

This clone appeared many times. Gene names follow the mouse nomenclature. The observed sequence ends 4 residues before the CDR3 terminus, with the missing tail filled in from the germline J gene. V and J are TRBV13-3 and TRBJ2-1, with TRBD2 identical over 10 bases. CDR1 and CDR2 (germline): NNHDY, SYVADS. This CDR3 region has 13 residues. Trimming cost V 9 bases and J 3 bases; bases outside gene matches: 3. The CDR3 protein is CAIRDWGYAEQFF. The CDR3 DNA, read in part, is TGTGCCATCCGGGACTGGGGCTATGCT.

This clone has ten or more counts. Germline and genes: mouse. The observed sequence ends 4 residues before the CDR3 terminus, with the missing tail filled in from the germline J gene. The V and J genes are TRBV13-3 and TRBJ2-5, with 13 bases lining up with TRBD2. CDR3 length: 15 residues. The germline CDR1 and CDR2 sequences are NNHDY and SYVADS. Partial CDR3 DNA: TGTGCCAGCAGTGTGGACTGGGGGGGCGGAGAC. Encoded protein: CASSVDWGGGD. The full-length CDR3 reads as CASSVDWGGGDTQYF.

Relative to its sample, this clone is medium-sized. Genes and germline are mouse. The sequence runs out 4 residues before the end of the CDR3; the remainder is reconstructed from the germline J gene. The chain combines TRBV13-1 with TRBJ2-3; no clear D. From germline, CDR1 is NSHNY and CDR2 SYGAGN. V gave up 1 base and J gave up 1 base, with 7 bases separating them. This CDR3 spans 14 amino acids. Partial CDR3 DNA: TGTGCCAGCAGTGATCGGCTGGGTGCAGAA. Its protein product is CASSDRLGAE. The CDR3 in full is CASSDRLGAETLYF.

In its sample, this clone was seen many times. Genes here carry mouse names. With the read ending 4 residues before the CDR3 end, the germline J gene is used to fill in that end. The chain couples TRBV14 to TRBJ1-1, with no clear D. The germline V gene encodes CDR1 SGHDT and CDR2 FRDEAV. This CDR3 region has 12 residues. V lost 1 base to trimming and J lost 4 bases, with 5 bases between them. Partial CDR3 DNA: TGTGCCAGCAGTTTCGTGGGCACA. Translated, it gives CASSFVGT. The whole CDR3 reads CASSFVGTEVFF.

This clone is judged medium-sized. Gene names and germline match the mouse. With the read ending 4 residues before the CDR3 end, the germline J gene is used to fill in that end. The V gene is TRBV14, the J gene TRBJ2-2, with D possibly being TRBD1 (6 bases). V was shortened by 4 bases and J by 1 base, with 8 bases between the two germline ends. This CDR3 has 14 amino acids. The germline V gene encodes CDR1 SGHDT and CDR2 FRDEAV. CDR3 DNA (partial): TGTGCCAGCAGTCCGGGACAAAACACCGGG. Translated, it gives CASSPGQNTG. The whole CDR3 protein reads CASSPGQNTGQLYF. Looking up the rest from reference TRBV14 and TRBJ2-2 gives the full variable domain: EAGVTQSPRYAVLQEGQAVSFWCDPISGHDTLYWYQQPRDQGPQLLVYFRDEAVIDNSQLPSDRFSAVRPKGTNSTLKIQSAKQGDTATYLCASSPGQNTGQLYFGEGSKLTVL.

This clone was seen ten or more times. Gene names and germline refer to mouse. CDR3 bases read: TGTGCAAGCAGCTCGGGACTGGGGGAAAACTATGCT. Residues: CASSSGLGENYA. The CDR3 in full is CASSSGLGENYAEQFF. The gene calls are TRBV16 and TRBJ2-1; 11 nucleotides align to TRBD2. The sequenced fragment ends 4 residues before the CDR3 boundary, so the rest is inferred from the germline J gene. The V gene end was trimmed by 4 bases and the J gene end by 1 base; junction bases not matched to a gene: 3. This CDR3 has 16 amino acids. In germline, CDR1 is SGHSA, CDR2 FRNQAP.

At least ten counts were recorded for this clone. Gene names refer to mouse genes. The read falls 4 residues short of the CDR3 end, and the missing part is taken from the germline J gene. The rearrangement links TRBV29 to TRBJ2-5; 7 bases align to TRBD1. CDR3 length: 13 residues. Germline V lookup: CDR1 MSHET, CDR2 SYDVDS. CDR3 region: CASSFDRVDTQYF. CDR3 bases read: TGTGCTAGCAGTTTTGACAGGGTAGAC.

Judged by abundance, this clone is medium-sized. Gene names refer to mouse genes. From the germline J gene comes the end of the CDR3, since the read stops 4 residues before it. The chain has TRBV13-3 and TRBJ2-7; 7 bases are a match to TRBD1. CDR1 NNHDY and CDR2 SYVADS come from the germline V gene. The CDR3 length is 12 residues. The CDR3 sequence is CASSLDRYEQYF. Incomplete CDR3 DNA: TGTGCCAGCAGTTTGGACAGGTAT.

In its sample, this clone was seen many times. These gene names are mouse names. Coverage ceases 4 residues before the CDR3 finishes, and the germline J gene fills in the end. This sequence joins TRBV16 and TRBJ2-7; 13 positions match TRBD2. The CDR3 runs to 14 residues. Germline assignment: CDR1 SGHSA and CDR2 FRNQAP. The DNA read from the CDR3 is TGTGCAAGCAGCCCGGGACTGGGGGGGTAT. It codes for CASSPGLGGY. The complete CDR3 protein is CASSPGLGGYEQYF.

The sample holds many counts of this clone. Any gene name here is a mouse gene name. The missing CDR3 end, 4 residues past where the read stops, is filled in from the germline J gene. J is TRBJ2-1 and V is TRBV17; 12 bases agree with TRBD2. The germline gives CDR1 MNHDT, CDR2 YYDKIL. V was pared by 5 bases and J by 6 bases, with 2 bases of the junction left unmatched. This CDR3 has 14 amino acids. CDR3 DNA, as far as it was read: TGTGCTAGCAGTCCGGGACTGGGGGGTGCT. This codes for CASSPGLGGA. The whole CDR3 sequence is CASSPGLGGAEQFF. Full variable domain (remainder filled in from reference TRBV17 and TRBJ2-1): DTTVKQNPRYKLARVGKPVNLICSQTMNHDTMYWYQKKPNQAPKLLLFYYDKILNREADTFEKFQSSRPNNSFCSLYIGSAGLEYSAMYLCASSPGLGGAEQFFGPGTRLTVL.

On this clone itself: Gene names denote mouse genes. The read finishes 4 residues shy of the CDR3 end, and the germline J gene is used to complete it. V gene TRBV19 combines with J gene TRBJ2-3; 8 bases agree with TRBD2. With 5 bases clipped from V and 1 base from J, the junction kept 0 bases outside the gene matches. This CDR3 comprises 13 residues. Looked up from germline, CDR1 is FNHDT and CDR2 is SITEND (reference sequence). Incomplete CDR3 DNA: TGTGCCAGCAGGACTGGGGGTGCAGAA. It codes for CASRTGGAE. The full CDR3 protein reads CASRTGGAETLYF.

There are a few counts of this clone. Genes and germline come from the mouse. The sequence runs out 4 residues before the end of the CDR3; the remainder is reconstructed from the germline J gene. The J gene is TRBJ2-5, the V gene TRBV19; 12 bases fit TRBD2. V gave up 6 bases and J gave up 3 bases; unmatched junction bases: 8. The CDR3 totals 16 residues. CDR1 and CDR2 from the germline V gene are FNHDT and SITEND (reference sequence). This chain's CDR3 is CASTRDWGVEQDTQYF. CDR3 DNA, as far as it was read: TGTGCCAGCACCCGGGACTGGGGGGTTGAACAAGAC.

This clone showed up just a few times. The genes and germline here are from mouse. The DNA ends 4 residues before the CDR3 does, and the rest of the CDR3 is filled in from the germline J gene. This rearrangement joins TRBV19 to TRBJ2-2; unclear D gene. The CDR3 runs 13 residues. Trimming stripped 2 bases from V and 0 bases from J, with 2 bases between. Germline assignment: CDR1 FNHDT and CDR2 SITEND (reference sequence). Partial CDR3 DNA: TGTGCCAGCAGTATCACAAACACCGGG. Protein product: CASSITNTG. The whole CDR3 protein reads CASSITNTGQLYF.